This TCR beta chain was identified in a study of regulatory T cells in long-lasting Graves disease. CDR3 regions were amplified by Arm-PCR using iRepertoire HTBI primers to build TCR beta libraries. TCRdb reprocessed the multiplex PCR reads with MiXCR, giving one entry per CDR3 protein. The sample holds about 540,000 distinct CDR3 sequences, roughly 14% seen once. The CDR3 contains 11 residues when both ends are counted. This clonotype has a count of ten or more. The limits of the CDR3 on the DNA are not certain, so only TCRdb's listed CDR3 is given. Described time point: newly diagnosed GD, antithyroid drugs for less than 3 months. Isolated PBMC RNA provided the starting material for the TCR library. Patients hailed from an endocrinology department in Xi'an, China. In addition, the sample was reused for a study of T cells in Graves' hyperthyroidism and ophthalmopathy. That work adds: An absence of ophthalmopathy progression within 18 months meant stable Graves' hyperthyroidism. Diagnostic decisions used clinical symptoms, serum thyroxine and TRAb, thyroid ultrasound and orbital computed tomography. Primed by the HTBI set, a first-round RT-PCR was run on the TCR CDR3.

Sequencing used peripheral blood mononuclear cells (PBMCs), obtained at new diagnosis, from a patient treated with antithyroid drugs. The TCR comes from a man aged 25-45 years with Graves disease. The chain joins TRBV12-3 or TRBV12-4 to TRBJ2-7; the DNA was not used to check the table's D call, TRBD1. The CDR3 protein is CASSWGQGTYF.